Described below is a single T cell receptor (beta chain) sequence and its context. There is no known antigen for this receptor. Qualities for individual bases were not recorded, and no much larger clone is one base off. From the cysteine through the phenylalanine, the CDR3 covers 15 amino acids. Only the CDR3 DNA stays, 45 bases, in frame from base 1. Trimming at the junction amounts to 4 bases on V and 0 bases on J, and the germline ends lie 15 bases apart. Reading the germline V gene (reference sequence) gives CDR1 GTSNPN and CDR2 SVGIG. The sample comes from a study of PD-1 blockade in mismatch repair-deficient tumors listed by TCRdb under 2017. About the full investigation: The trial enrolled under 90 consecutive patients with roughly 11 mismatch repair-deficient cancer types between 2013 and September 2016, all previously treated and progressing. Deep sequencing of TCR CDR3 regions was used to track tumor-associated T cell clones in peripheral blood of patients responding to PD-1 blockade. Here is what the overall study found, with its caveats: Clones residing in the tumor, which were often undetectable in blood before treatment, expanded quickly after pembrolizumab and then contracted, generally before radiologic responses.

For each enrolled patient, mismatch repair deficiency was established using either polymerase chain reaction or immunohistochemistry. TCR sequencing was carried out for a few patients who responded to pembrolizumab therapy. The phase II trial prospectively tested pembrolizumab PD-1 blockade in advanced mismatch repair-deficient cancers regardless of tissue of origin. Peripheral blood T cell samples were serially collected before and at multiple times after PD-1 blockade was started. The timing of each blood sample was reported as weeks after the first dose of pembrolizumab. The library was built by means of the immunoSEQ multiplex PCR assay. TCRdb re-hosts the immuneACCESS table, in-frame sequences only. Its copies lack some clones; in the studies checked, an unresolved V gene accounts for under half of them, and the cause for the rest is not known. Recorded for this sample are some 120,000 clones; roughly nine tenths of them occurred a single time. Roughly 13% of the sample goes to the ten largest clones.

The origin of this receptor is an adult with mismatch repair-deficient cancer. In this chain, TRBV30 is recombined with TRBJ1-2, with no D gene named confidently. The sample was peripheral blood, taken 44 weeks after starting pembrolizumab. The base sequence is TGTGCCTGGATAGCGCTACAGCGCTCTAACTATGGCTACACCTTC. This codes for CAWIALQRSNYGYTF.